This TCR beta chain appears in the sequencing data of a study of a mutant IDH1 vaccine in newly diagnosed glioma. The length of the CDR3 is 14 residues. V shed 2 bases and J 4 bases; nucleotides not matched to a gene: 5. Per germline, CDR1 MDHEN and CDR2 SYDVKM. Time point defined: week 5, during vaccination. Vaccination comprised doses that each held 300 ug of mutant IDH1 20-mer peptide, plus topical imiquimod. Assay used: immunoSEQ multiplex PCR; TCRdb lists only in-frame clones, some missing. Of about 27,000 clones listed, around 79% were seen once; the top ten hold roughly a tenth. This clone was seen only a few times. The target antigen is unknown.

The chain employs TRBV28 and TRBJ2-7; 7 nucleotides agree with TRBD2. This material consisted of PBMCs, taken from a glioma patient whose treatment included an IDH1 peptide vaccine. The TCR was taken from a man in his forties with glioma. The CDR3 DNA reads TGTGCCAGCAGTTTACAGGGAGGGCGGTACGAGCAGTACGTC. It specifies CASSLQGGRYEQYV.